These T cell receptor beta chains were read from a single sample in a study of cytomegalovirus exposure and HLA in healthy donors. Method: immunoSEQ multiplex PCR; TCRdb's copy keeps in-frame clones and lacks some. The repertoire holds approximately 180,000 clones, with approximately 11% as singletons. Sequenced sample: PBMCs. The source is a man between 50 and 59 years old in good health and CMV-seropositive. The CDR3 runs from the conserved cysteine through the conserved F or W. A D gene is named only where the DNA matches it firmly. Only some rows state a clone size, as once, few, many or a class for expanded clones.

CDR3nt: TGTGCCAGCAGCGTAGGAGGGGGCGAAGTCTATGGCTACACCTTC
CDR3aa: CASSVGGGEVYGYTF
d_gene: TRBD1
abundance: few
v_gene: TRBV9
j_gene: TRBJ1-2

CDR3nt: TGTGCCAGCAGCGCGGACAGGGCTGGAAATCAGCCCCAGCATTTT
CDR3aa: CASSADRAGNQPQHF
d_gene: TRBD1
abundance: -
v_gene: TRBV5-4
j_gene: TRBJ1-5

CDR3nt: TGTGCCAGCAGCTTCGGGGACAGGGGGCTGTCTACTTCACCCCTCCACTTT
CDR3aa: CASSFGDRGLSTSPLHF
d_gene: TRBD1
abundance: -
v_gene: TRBV7-2
j_gene: TRBJ1-6

CDR3nt: TGTGCCACCGAACGAGGCAGGGTGGGGCATAATTCACCCCTCCACTTT
CDR3aa: CATERGRVGHNSPLHF
d_gene: -
abundance: few
v_gene: TRBV9
j_gene: TRBJ1-6

CDR3nt: TGTGCCAGCAGCTCGAGCACAGATACGCAGTATTTT
CDR3aa: CASSSSTDTQYF
d_gene: -
abundance: -
v_gene: TRBV5-4
j_gene: TRBJ2-3

CDR3nt: TGTGCCAGCAGTTTGACTAGCGGGGGGGCAGAGACCCAGTACTTC
CDR3aa: CASSLTSGGAETQYF
d_gene: TRBD2
abundance: few
v_gene: TRBV5-4
j_gene: TRBJ2-5

CDR3nt: TGTGCCAGCTCACCATCACTAGACAAGAACACCGGGGAGCTGTTTTTT
CDR3aa: CASSPSLDKNTGELFF
d_gene: -
abundance: -
v_gene: TRBV18
j_gene: TRBJ2-2

CDR3nt: TGTGCCATCGGTGGGGGAGCGGGCTACACCTTC
CDR3aa: CAIGGGAGYTF
d_gene: -
abundance: few
v_gene: TRBV10-3
j_gene: TRBJ1-2

CDR3nt: TGTGCCAGCTCACCCACTATCGCCTACGAGCAGTACTTC
CDR3aa: CASSPTIAYEQYF
d_gene: -
abundance: few
v_gene: TRBV18
j_gene: TRBJ2-7

CDR3nt: TGCGCCAGCAGCTTGGCCATAGAGGGAGATACGCAGTATTTT
CDR3aa: CASSLAIEGDTQYF
d_gene: -
abundance: -
v_gene: TRBV5-1
j_gene: TRBJ2-3

CDR3nt: TGCGCCAGCAGGATATCGACAGTGAACACTGAAGCTTTCTTT
CDR3aa: CASRISTVNTEAFF
d_gene: -
abundance: -
v_gene: TRBV5-1
j_gene: TRBJ1-1

CDR3nt: TGTGCCAGCAGGAGGGGGCTAGATCGATCACCCCTCCACTTT
CDR3aa: CASRRGLDRSPLHF
d_gene: TRBD1
abundance: few
v_gene: TRBV2
j_gene: TRBJ1-6

CDR3nt: TGTGCCAGCAGGTCCGGTGCCCTCGATACGCAGTATTTT
CDR3aa: CASRSGALDTQYF
d_gene: -
abundance: -
v_gene: TRBV2
j_gene: TRBJ2-3

CDR3nt: TGTGCCAGCAGTTACTCTCGTCAGGCAGGCAATCAGCCCCAGCATTTT
CDR3aa: CASSYSRQAGNQPQHF
d_gene: -
abundance: few
v_gene: TRBV6-5
j_gene: TRBJ1-5

CDR3nt: TGCAGCGCTCTCCAGGGCGACTATGGCTACACCTTC
CDR3aa: CSALQGDYGYTF
d_gene: -
abundance: -
v_gene: TRBV29-1
j_gene: TRBJ1-2

CDR3nt: TGTGCCAGCAGTGGCAGGTATAGCAATCAGCCCCAGCATTTT
CDR3aa: CASSGRYSNQPQHF
d_gene: -
abundance: -
v_gene: TRBV2
j_gene: TRBJ1-5

CDR3nt: TGTGCCAGCAGCTCGCCTACAGGGGCCGTAAACTATGGCTACACCTTC
CDR3aa: CASSSPTGAVNYGYTF
d_gene: TRBD1
abundance: -
v_gene: TRBV7-9
j_gene: TRBJ1-2

CDR3nt: TGTGCCAGCAGACGACAGGGAAAAACAGATACGCAGTATTTT
CDR3aa: CASRRQGKTDTQYF
d_gene: TRBD1
abundance: -
v_gene: TRBV6-5
j_gene: TRBJ2-3

CDR3nt: TGCGCCAGCAGTGCCGGGACACTTTACAATGAGCAGTTCTTC
CDR3aa: CASSAGTLYNEQFF
d_gene: -
abundance: -
v_gene: TRBV10-2
j_gene: TRBJ2-1

CDR3nt: TGTGCCAGCAGTACCCCGGGACAACCCCTCCACTTT
CDR3aa: CASSTPGQPLHF
d_gene: -
abundance: few
v_gene: TRBV6-5
j_gene: TRBJ1-6

CDR3nt: TGTGCCAGCAGCCAAAGACAGGGCGATCAGCCCCAGCATTTT
CDR3aa: CASSQRQGDQPQHF
d_gene: TRBD1
abundance: few
v_gene: TRBV6-6
j_gene: TRBJ1-5

CDR3nt: TGTGCCAGTAGTATATTCGGGGGGATCGGGGGGTATCAGCCCCAGCATTTT
CDR3aa: CASSIFGGIGGYQPQHF
d_gene: -
abundance: few
v_gene: TRBV19
j_gene: TRBJ1-5

CDR3nt: TGCGCCAGCAGGCCGACTAGCGGGACGCAAGAGACCCAGTACTTC
CDR3aa: CASRPTSGTQETQYF
d_gene: TRBD2
abundance: few
v_gene: TRBV5-1
j_gene: TRBJ2-5

CDR3nt: TGTGCCTGGAGTGGACTAGCAATTGAGCAGTTCTTC
CDR3aa: CAWSGLAIEQFF
d_gene: TRBD2
abundance: -
v_gene: TRBV30
j_gene: TRBJ2-1

CDR3nt: TGTGCCAGCAAGAGAGCAAACGGGGAGCTGTTTTTT
CDR3aa: CASKRANGELFF
d_gene: -
abundance: few
v_gene: TRBV2
j_gene: TRBJ2-2

CDR3nt: TGTGCCATCAGTGAGTTGCGGGTTTCCAAGGAGACCCAGTACTTC
CDR3aa: CAISELRVSKETQYF
d_gene: -
abundance: few
v_gene: TRBV10-3
j_gene: TRBJ2-5

CDR3nt: TGTGCCAGCAGTTGGGGGCGGAGCGATCAGCCCCAGCATTTT
CDR3aa: CASSWGRSDQPQHF
d_gene: -
abundance: -
v_gene: TRBV6-5
j_gene: TRBJ1-5